The 18 T cell receptor beta chains listed next were all sequenced from one sample in a study of cytomegalovirus exposure and HLA in healthy donors. The PCR contained 60 Vbeta and 13 Jbeta primers. Some clones are missing from TCRdb's copy, which holds only in-frame ones; the method was immunoSEQ multiplex PCR. The data contain around 95,000 clones, about 74% of them singletons. Sequencing was carried out using PBMCs. All receptors come from a male donor in good health and CMV-seronegative.

This clone has more than one count but fewer than ten. The J gene is TRBJ2-7, the V gene TRBV6-5; D possibly corresponds to TRBD2 (7 bases). The germline CDR1 and CDR2 sequences are MNHEY and SVGAGI. The CDR3 is 14 residues long. Trimming stripped 7 bases from V and 3 bases from J, with 16 bases between. CDR3 DNA: TGTGCCAGCAATAAGGGGGGGTCCTTCTACGAGCAGTACTTC. Protein: CASNKGGSFYEQYF.

The rearrangement joins TRBV28 to TRBJ2-7; perhaps TRBD1 as D (5 bases). The CDR3 has 15 amino acids. V was trimmed by 5 bases and J by 2 bases, leaving 16 bases between them. The germline CDR1 and CDR2 sequences are MDHEN and SYDVKM. CDR3 loop: CASSVRGSPTYEQYF. In DNA form, the CDR3 reads TGTGCCAGCAGTGTAAGGGGCTCTCCCACCTACGAGCAGTACTTC.

The rearrangement joins TRBV28 to TRBJ1-2; 9 bases are shared with TRBD1. The CDR3 consists of 14 residues. V trimming: 7 bases; J trimming: 4 bases; junction bases outside the gene matches: 7. CDR1 is MDHEN and CDR2 is SYDVKM in the germline V gene. The CDR3 here is CASNHKDRGYGYTF. CDR3 nucleotides: TGTGCCAGCAACCACAAGGACAGGGGCTATGGCTACACCTTC.

V is TRBV30 and J is TRBJ2-7; TRBD1 matches at 7 bases. Losses at the gene ends were 3 bases for V and 6 bases for J; bases not matched to a gene: 11. CDR1 is GTSNPN, CDR2 SVGIG, per germline (reference sequence). The CDR3 spans 14 residues. The CDR3 here is CAWRDRRHAREQYF. The CDR3 region has the DNA TGTGCCTGGAGGGACAGGCGCCATGCACGCGAGCAGTACTTC.

V usage is TRBV9 and J usage is TRBJ2-3, with no clear D. Trimming pared 0 bases from V and 1 base from J, leaving 9 bases between. The CDR3 runs 15 residues. Germline V CDR1 and CDR2: SGDLS, YYNGEE. CDR3 sequence (DNA): TGTGCCAGCAGCGTAGTCTCGGTCGGCACAGATACGCAGTATTTT. Its translation: CASSVVSVGTDTQYF.

This clone was seen just once. The chain links TRBV29-1 to TRBJ1-1, with a tentative D call TRBD1 (5 bases). V was trimmed by 7 bases and J by 6 bases, leaving 12 bases between them. Germline assignment: CDR1 SQVTM and CDR2 ANQGSEA. CDR3 size: 11 residues. The CDR3 DNA reads TGCAGCGAACGACAGTTCTCTGAAGCTTTCTTT. It specifies CSERQFSEAFF.

In its sample, this clone is medium-sized. The DNA of the CDR3 is TGTGCCAGCAGCCAAGGGGAGGAAGCACCCGGGGAGCTGTTTTTT. Translating gives CASSQGEEAPGELFF. The rearrangement links TRBV4-2 to TRBJ2-2, with D perhaps TRBD2 (6 bases). This CDR3 contains 15 residues. Germline assignment: CDR1 LGHNA and CDR2 YNFKEQ. Trimming took off 1 base at V and 6 bases at J, with 12 bases between the two ends.

This rearrangement joins TRBV7-3 to TRBJ2-1, with 10 bases fitting TRBD2. The length of the CDR3 is 15 residues. Unmatched junction bases numbered 3, after V lost 0 bases and J lost 7 bases. Germline V gives CDR1 SGHTA, CDR2 FQGTGA. The CDR3 DNA sequence: TGTGCCAGCAGCTTAACTAGCGGGAGGATGAATGAGCAGTTCTTC. Protein sequence: CASSLTSGRMNEQFF.

This chain connects TRBV19 to TRBJ2-2; 7 bases are shared with TRBD2. Germline V CDR1 and CDR2: LNHDA, SQIVND (reference sequence). With 0 bases clipped from V and 0 bases from J, the junction kept 4 bases outside the gene matches. The CDR3 contains 17 residues. CDR3 loop: CASSIERDYSNTGELFF. The CDR3 DNA sequence: TGTGCCAGTAGTATAGAACGGGACTATTCGAACACCGGGGAGCTGTTTTTT. The entire variable domain, with the rest obtained from reference TRBV19 and TRBJ2-2, is as follows: DGGITQSPKYLFRKEGQNVTLSCEQNLNHDAMYWYRQDPGQGLRLIYYSQIVNDFQKGDIAEGYSVSREKKESFPLTVTSAQKNPTAFYLCASSIERDYSNTGELFFGEGSRLTVL.

The count of this clone is one. The rearrangement uses TRBV4-3 and TRBJ2-1; 13 nucleotides match TRBD2. Germline V lookup: CDR1 LGHNA, CDR2 YSLEER. The CDR3 consists of 16 residues. V lost 1 base to trimming and J lost 7 bases; unmatched junction nucleotides: 4. The CDR3 region has the DNA TGCGCCAGCAGCCAAGGGACTAGCGGGAGTTGGAATGAGCAGTTCTTC. This gives the protein CASSQGTSGSWNEQFF.

The V and J genes are TRBV5-1 and TRBJ2-7; a possible D gene is TRBD1 (6 bases). Germline assignment: CDR1 SGHRS and CDR2 YFSETQ. The CDR3 spans 13 residues. Trimming took 8 bases from V and 3 from J, leaving 15 bases between them. This chain's CDR3 is CARGQLGFYEQYF. As DNA, the CDR3 is TGCGCCAGAGGACAGTTGGGATTCTACGAGCAGTACTTC.

The chain couples TRBV10-1 to TRBJ1-1; D remains unclear. Germline-derived CDR1 and CDR2 are WNHNN and SYGVQD (reference sequence). The CDR3 totals 15 residues. V lost 7 bases and J 3 bases, leaving 18 bases between the germline ends. The CDR3 here is CASNVAGENYTEAFF. The CDR3 DNA sequence: TGCGCCAGCAACGTGGCCGGGGAGAACTACACTGAAGCTTTCTTT.

The chain joins TRBV5-6 to TRBJ2-1; possible D gene TRBD2, 5 bases. Germline V gives CDR1 SGHDT, CDR2 YYEEEE. V lost 2 bases and J lost 3, with 9 bases in between. This CDR3 has 14 amino acids. CDR3 in amino acids: CASSFGESYNEQFF. DNA for the CDR3: TGTGCCAGCAGCTTCGGGGAAAGCTACAATGAGCAGTTCTTC.

J is TRBJ2-7 and V is TRBV7-3; 8 nucleotides align to TRBD1. Germline V lookup: CDR1 SGHTA, CDR2 FQGTGA. The CDR3 covers 12 residues. The V segment lost 4 bases and the J segment 5 bases; nucleotides outside the gene matches: 1. CDR3 coding DNA: TGTGCCAGCAGCTCAGGGGGCCACGAGCAGTACTTC. It codes for CASSSGGHEQYF.

The chain links TRBV5-1 to TRBJ2-5, with TRBD2 identical over 11 bases. Trimming at V came to 4 bases and at J to 5 bases, leaving 7 bases not matched to a gene. CDR3 length: 15 residues. Germline assignment: CDR1 SGHRS and CDR2 YFSETQ. DNA of the CDR3: TGCGCCAGCAGCCCTATAGCGGGAGGGCCGGAGACCCAGTACTTC. Protein sequence: CASSPIAGGPETQYF.

By sample fraction, this clone is medium-sized (0.01 to 0.1%). V gene TRBV6-1 combines with J gene TRBJ1-3; TRBD1 matches 9 bases. CDR3 length equals 16 residues. V lost 2 bases to trimming and J lost 4 bases; unmatched junction nucleotides: 6. The V gene's germline CDR1 is MNHNS and CDR2 SASEGT. The chain's CDR3 is CASSELGTGLGNTIYF. CDR3 sequence (DNA): TGTGCCAGCAGTGAATTGGGGACAGGGCTGGGAAACACCATATATTTT.

This sequence joins TRBV7-2 and TRBJ2-7, with 13 bases aligning to TRBD2. This CDR3 region has 15 residues. Germline V gives CDR1 SGHTA, CDR2 FQGNSA. The junction had 4 bases not matched to a gene; V was cut back by 3 bases and J by 5 bases. CDR3 in DNA: TGTGCCAGCAGCTTTCGGACTAGCGGGAGCGACGAGCAGTACTTC. Amino acid sequence: CASSFRTSGSDEQYF.

The genes are TRBV28 and TRBJ2-7, with unresolved D. This CDR3 spans 12 amino acids. From germline, CDR1 is MDHEN and CDR2 SYDVKM. V lost 4 bases and J lost 0, with 4 bases in between. The CDR3, as DNA: TGTGCCAGCAGTTCCAACTCCTACGAGCAGTACTTC. Its protein is CASSSNSYEQYF. Full variable domain (outside the CDR3, taken from reference TRBV28 and TRBJ2-7): DVKVTQSSRYLVKRTGEKVFLECVQDMDHENMFWYRQDPGLGLRLIYFSYDVKMKEKGDIPEGYSVSREKKERFSLILESASTNQTSMYLCASSSNSYEQYFGPGTRLTVT.